The sequence of this T cell receptor beta chain was determined in a study of blood T cell repertoires in COVID-19. Background on the study: The United States, Italy and Spain provided the acute and convalescent COVID-19 samples. The analysed material was cDNA or gDNA that came from T cells, B-cell-depleted T cells, or PBMCs.

There are 15 residues in the CDR3. Germline values: CDR1 LNHDA, CDR2 SQIVND (reference sequence). Trimming shortened V by 3 bases and J by 9 bases, and 15 bases separated the two germline ends. In the original analysis: Researchers report that nucleated cell counts were estimated from reference gene primer amplification. Produced via immunoSEQ multiplex PCR; TCRdb's table is partial and in-frame only. V and J calls and clone size are copied from that table; D and trimming were computed from the DNA. Among more than 130,000 clones listed, 80% to 90% were seen once. This clonotype was sampled from a woman aged 35 to 49 with acute or convalescent COVID-19. The chain joins TRBV19 to TRBJ1-6; tentative D call: TRBD1 (5 bases). Sequencing used peripheral blood. The CDR3 region has the DNA TGTGCCAGTAGTATGTTTGGAGGGGAAAGTTCACCCCTCCACTTT. It codes for CASSMFGGESSPLHF.